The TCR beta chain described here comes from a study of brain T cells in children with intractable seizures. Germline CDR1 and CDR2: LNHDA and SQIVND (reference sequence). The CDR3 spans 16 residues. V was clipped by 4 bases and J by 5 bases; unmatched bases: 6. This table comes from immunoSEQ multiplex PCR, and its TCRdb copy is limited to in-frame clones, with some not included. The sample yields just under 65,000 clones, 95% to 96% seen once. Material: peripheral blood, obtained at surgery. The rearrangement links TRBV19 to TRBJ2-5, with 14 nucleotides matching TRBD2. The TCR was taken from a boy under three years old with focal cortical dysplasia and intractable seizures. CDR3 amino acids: CASSTTSGGAGETQYF. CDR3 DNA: TGTGCCAGTAGTACGACTAGCGGGGGGGCTGGGGAGACCCAGTACTTC.